This TCR beta chain originates from a study of OX40 agonist ivuxolimab in advanced cancers. Regarding the study as a whole: Part of the nonresponder group also had normalized T-cell clonal expansion that was low. Partial responders at 0.1-3.0 mg/kg had among the lowest clonal expansion.

Germline V gives CDR1 SEHNR, CDR2 FQNEAQ (reference sequence). This CDR3 is built from 18 residues. Trimming removed 3 bases from V and 5 bases from J; junction bases left unmatched: 16. In the case of this clone: Its antigen is unknown.

The investigators sampled blood at baseline, at cycle 4 day 1, and at cycle 7 day 1. Method: immunoSEQ multiplex PCR; TCRdb's copy keeps in-frame clones and lacks some. The sample holds over 60,000 clones, just under 95% seen once. Here the sequenced sample was CD4+ or CD8+ T cells sorted from blood, taken in a trial of the OX40 agonist ivuxolimab. The sequence came from an adult with an advanced solid tumor such as melanoma, head and neck, liver or kidney cancer. The V gene is TRBV7-9, the J gene TRBJ1-1; 9 bases line up with TRBD1. CDR3 coding DNA: TGTGCCAGCAGCTTTGGGCCGGGACAGGGACCTGTGAGGACTGAAGCTTTCTTT. The encoded protein is CASSFGPGQGPVRTEAFF.